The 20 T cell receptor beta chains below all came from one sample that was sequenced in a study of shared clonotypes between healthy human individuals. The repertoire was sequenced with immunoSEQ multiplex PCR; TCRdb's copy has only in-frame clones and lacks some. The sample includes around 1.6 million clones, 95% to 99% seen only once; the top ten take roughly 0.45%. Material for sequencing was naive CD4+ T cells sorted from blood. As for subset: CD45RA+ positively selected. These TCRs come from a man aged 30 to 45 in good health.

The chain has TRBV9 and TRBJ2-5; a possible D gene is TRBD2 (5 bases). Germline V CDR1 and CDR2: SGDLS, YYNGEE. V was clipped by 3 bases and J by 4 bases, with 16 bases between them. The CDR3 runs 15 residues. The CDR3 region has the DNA TGTGCCAGCAGCGCCCAGTTTGGCCGGGGAGAGACCCAGTACTTC. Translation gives CASSAQFGRGETQYF.

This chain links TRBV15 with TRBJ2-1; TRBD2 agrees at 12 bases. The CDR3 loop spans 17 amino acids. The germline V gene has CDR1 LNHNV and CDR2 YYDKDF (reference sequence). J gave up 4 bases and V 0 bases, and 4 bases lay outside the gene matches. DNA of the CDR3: TGTGCCACCAGCAGAGACGGACTAGCGGGACCTTACAATGAGCAGTTCTTC. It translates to CATSRDGLAGPYNEQFF.

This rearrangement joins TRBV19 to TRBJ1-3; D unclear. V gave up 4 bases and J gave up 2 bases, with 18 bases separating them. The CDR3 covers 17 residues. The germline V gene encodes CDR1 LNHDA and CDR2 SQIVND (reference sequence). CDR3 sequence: CASSTFGTLEAGNTIYF. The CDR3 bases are TGTGCCAGTAGTACCTTTGGCACCCTTGAAGCTGGAAACACCATATATTTT.

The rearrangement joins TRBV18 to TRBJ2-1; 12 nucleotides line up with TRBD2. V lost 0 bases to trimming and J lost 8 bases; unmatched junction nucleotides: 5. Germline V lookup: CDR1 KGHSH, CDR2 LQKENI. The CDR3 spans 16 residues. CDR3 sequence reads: CASSPPLAGGPHEQFF. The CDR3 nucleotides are TGTGCCAGCTCACCACCGCTAGCGGGAGGGCCCCATGAGCAGTTCTTC.

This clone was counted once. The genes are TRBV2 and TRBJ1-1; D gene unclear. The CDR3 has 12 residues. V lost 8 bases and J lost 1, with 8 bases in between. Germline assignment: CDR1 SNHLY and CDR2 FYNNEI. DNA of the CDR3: TGTGCCAGCGGTTCGGGGAACACTGAAGCTTTCTTT. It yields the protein CASGSGNTEAFF. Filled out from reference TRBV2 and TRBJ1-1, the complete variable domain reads EPEVTQTPSHQVTQMGQEVILRCVPISNHLYFYWYRQILGQKVEFLVSFYNNEISEKSEIFDDQFSVERPDGSNFTLKIRSTKLEDSAMYFCASGSGNTEAFFGQGTRLTVV.

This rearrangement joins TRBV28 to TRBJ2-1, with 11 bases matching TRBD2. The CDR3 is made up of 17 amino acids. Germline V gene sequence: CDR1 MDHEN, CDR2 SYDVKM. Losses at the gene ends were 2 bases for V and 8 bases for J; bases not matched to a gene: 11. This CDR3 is CASSLHTSGSAWDEQFF. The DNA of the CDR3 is TGTGCCAGCAGTTTACACACTAGCGGGAGCGCGTGGGATGAGCAGTTCTTC. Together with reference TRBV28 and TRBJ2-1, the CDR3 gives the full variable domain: DVKVTQSSRYLVKRTGEKVFLECVQDMDHENMFWYRQDPGLGLRLIYFSYDVKMKEKGDIPEGYSVSREKKERFSLILESASTNQTSMYLCASSLHTSGSAWDEQFFGPGTRLTVL.

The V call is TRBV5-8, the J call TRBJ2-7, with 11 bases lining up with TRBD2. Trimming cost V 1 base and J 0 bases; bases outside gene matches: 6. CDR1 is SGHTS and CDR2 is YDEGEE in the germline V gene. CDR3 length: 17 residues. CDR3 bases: TGTGCCAGCAGCTTGCTGGTAGCGGGAGGGAGCTCCTACGAGCAGTACTTC. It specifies CASSLLVAGGSSYEQYF. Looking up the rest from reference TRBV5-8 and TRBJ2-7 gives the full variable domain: EAGVTQSPTHLIKTRGQQATLRCSPISGHTSVYWYQQALGLGLQFLLWYDEGEERNRGNFPPRFSGRQFPNYSSELNVNALELEDSALYLCASSLLVAGGSSYEQYFGPGTRLTVT.

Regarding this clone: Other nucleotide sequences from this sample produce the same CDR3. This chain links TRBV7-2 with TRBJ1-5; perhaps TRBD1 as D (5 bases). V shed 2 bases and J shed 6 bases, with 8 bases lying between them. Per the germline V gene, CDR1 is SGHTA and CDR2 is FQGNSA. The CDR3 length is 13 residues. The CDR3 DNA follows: TGTGCCAGCAGCTTATCCCAGGGTCAGCCCCAGCATTTT. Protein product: CASSLSQGQPQHF. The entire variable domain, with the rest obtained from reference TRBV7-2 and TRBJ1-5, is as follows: GAGVSQSPSNKVTEKGKDVELRCDPISGHTALYWYRQSLGQGLEFLIYFQGNSAPDKSGLPSDRFSAERTGGSVSTLTIQRTQQEDSAVYLCASSLSQGQPQHFGDGTRLSIL.

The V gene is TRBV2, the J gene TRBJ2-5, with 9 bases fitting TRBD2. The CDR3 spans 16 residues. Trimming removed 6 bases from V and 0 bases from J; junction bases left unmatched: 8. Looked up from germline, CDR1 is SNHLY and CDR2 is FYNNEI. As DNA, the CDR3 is TGTGCCAGCAGGTCCGGGACTAGCATTTACCAAGAGACCCAGTACTTC. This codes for CASRSGTSIYQETQYF.

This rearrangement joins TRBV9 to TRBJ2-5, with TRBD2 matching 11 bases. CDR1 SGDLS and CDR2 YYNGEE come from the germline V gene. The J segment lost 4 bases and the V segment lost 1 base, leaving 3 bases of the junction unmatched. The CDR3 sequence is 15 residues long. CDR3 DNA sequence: TGTGCCAGCAGCGTAAATCTAGCGGGAGGAGAGACCCAGTACTTC. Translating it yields CASSVNLAGGETQYF.

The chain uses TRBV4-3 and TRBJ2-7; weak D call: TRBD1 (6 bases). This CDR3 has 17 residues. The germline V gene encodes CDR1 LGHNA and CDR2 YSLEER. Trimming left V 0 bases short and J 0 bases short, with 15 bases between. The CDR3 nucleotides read TGCGCCAGCAGCCAAGATACCAACAGGGACCTCTCCTACGAGCAGTACTTC. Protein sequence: CASSQDTNRDLSYEQYF.

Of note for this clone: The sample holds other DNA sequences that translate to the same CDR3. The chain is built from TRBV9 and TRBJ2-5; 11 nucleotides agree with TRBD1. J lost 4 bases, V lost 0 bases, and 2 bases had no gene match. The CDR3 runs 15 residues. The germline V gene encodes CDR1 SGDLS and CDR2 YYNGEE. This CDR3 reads CASSVAGQGGETQYF. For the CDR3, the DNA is TGTGCCAGCAGCGTAGCGGGACAGGGGGGAGAGACCCAGTACTTC.

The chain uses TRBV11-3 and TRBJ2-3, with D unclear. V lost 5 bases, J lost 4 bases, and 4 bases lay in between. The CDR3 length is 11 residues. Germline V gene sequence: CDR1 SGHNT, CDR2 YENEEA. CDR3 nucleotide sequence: TGTGCCAGCAGCCAATCAGATACGCAGTATTTT. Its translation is CASSQSDTQYF.

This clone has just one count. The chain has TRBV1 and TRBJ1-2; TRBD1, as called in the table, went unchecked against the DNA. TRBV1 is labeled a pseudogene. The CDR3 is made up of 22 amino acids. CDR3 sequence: CTSSQEGWYSLGESHSNYGYTF. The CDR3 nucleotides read TGCACCAGCAGCCAAGAGGGCTGGTATTCCTTGGGCGAATCGCATTCTAACTATGGCTACACCTTC.

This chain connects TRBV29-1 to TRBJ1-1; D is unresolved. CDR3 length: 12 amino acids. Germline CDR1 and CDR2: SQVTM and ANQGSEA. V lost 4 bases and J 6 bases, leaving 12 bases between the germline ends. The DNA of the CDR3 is TGCAGCGTTGGGTGGTTGGGGTCTGAAGCTTTCTTT. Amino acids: CSVGWLGSEAFF.

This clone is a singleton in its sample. The CDR3 sequence: CASSQRTSGGDEQFF. CDR3 DNA: TGTGCCAGCAGCCAAAGGACTAGCGGGGGCGATGAGCAGTTCTTC. V gene TRBV2 combines with J gene TRBJ2-1, with 13 bases matching TRBD2. The trim removed 6 bases at V and 8 bases at J, leaving 7 bases unmatched. The CDR3 spans 15 residues. Germline V lookup: CDR1 SNHLY, CDR2 FYNNEI.

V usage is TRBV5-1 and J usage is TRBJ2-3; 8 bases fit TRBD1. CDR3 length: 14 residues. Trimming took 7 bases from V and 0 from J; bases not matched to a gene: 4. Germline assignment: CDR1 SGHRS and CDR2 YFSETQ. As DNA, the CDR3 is TGCGCCAGCGGACAGGGAGATAGCACAGATACGCAGTATTTT. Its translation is CASGQGDSTDTQYF.

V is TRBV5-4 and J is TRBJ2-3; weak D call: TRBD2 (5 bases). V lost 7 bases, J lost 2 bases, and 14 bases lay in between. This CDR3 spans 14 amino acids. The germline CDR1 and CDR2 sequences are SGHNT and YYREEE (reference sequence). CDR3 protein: CASRGVRLTDTQYF. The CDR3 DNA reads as TGTGCCAGCCGGGGTGTACGGCTCACAGATACGCAGTATTTT.

The CDR3 is CASQRDYEQYF. CDR3 coding DNA: TGTGCCAGCCAGAGGGATTACGAGCAGTACTTC. The chain has TRBV7-8 and TRBJ2-7; possible D gene TRBD2, 5 bases. Trimming left V 8 bases short and J 4 bases short, with 9 bases between. This CDR3 spans 11 amino acids. Per the germline V gene, CDR1 is SGHVS and CDR2 is FQNEAQ.

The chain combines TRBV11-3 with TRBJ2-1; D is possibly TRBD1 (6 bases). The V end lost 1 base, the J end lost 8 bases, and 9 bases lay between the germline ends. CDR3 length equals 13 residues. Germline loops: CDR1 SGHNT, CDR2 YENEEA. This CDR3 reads CASSLGTGYEQFF. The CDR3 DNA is TGTGCCAGCAGCTTAGGAACAGGGTATGAGCAGTTCTTC.